The text below deals with one T cell receptor beta chain. Libraries were prepared by immunoSEQ multiplex PCR; TCRdb keeps only in-frame clonotypes and omits some of them. The sample gives more than 80,000 clones, more than 85% of which show up once; around 0.33% is in the top ten. The CDR3 has 14 amino acids. V shed 4 bases and J shed 0 bases, with 9 bases lying between them. Germline V lookup: CDR1 LNHDA, CDR2 SQIVND (reference sequence). The data belong to a study of OX40 agonist ivuxolimab in advanced cancers. This TCR came from an adult with an advanced solid tumor such as melanoma, head and neck, liver or kidney cancer. The V gene is TRBV19, the J gene TRBJ1-1; D uncertain. The source material was CD4+ or CD8+ T cells sorted from blood, sampled in a trial of the OX40 agonist ivuxolimab. CDR3 region: CASSRERLNTEAFF. The CDR3 DNA sequence: TGTGCCAGTAGTAGAGAGAGATTGAACACTGAAGCTTTCTTT.